Judged by abundance, the clone carrying this T cell receptor (beta chain) is large. Trimming took off 4 bases at V and 4 bases at J, with 19 bases between the two ends. The germline V gene encodes CDR1 DFQATT and CDR2 SNEGSKA (reference sequence). The CDR3 loop spans 15 amino acids. This sample stems from a study of neurological immune-mediated disorders. Time point meaning: technical triplicate 3. TCRdb re-called the 5' RACE reads with MiXCR, one entry per CDR3 protein. The sample lists about 44,000 distinct CDR3 sequences, around a fifth occurring once. The sample comprised PBMCs. This chain joins TRBV20-1 and TRBJ1-1; D is perhaps TRBD1 (6 bases). The origin of this receptor is a man in his sixties with HTLV-1-associated myelopathy (HAM/TSP). The CDR3 nucleotides are TGCAGTGCTACGGTGCCTGGGGGGCGCGGCACTGAAGCTTTCTTT. Translated, it gives CSATVPGGRGTEAFF.